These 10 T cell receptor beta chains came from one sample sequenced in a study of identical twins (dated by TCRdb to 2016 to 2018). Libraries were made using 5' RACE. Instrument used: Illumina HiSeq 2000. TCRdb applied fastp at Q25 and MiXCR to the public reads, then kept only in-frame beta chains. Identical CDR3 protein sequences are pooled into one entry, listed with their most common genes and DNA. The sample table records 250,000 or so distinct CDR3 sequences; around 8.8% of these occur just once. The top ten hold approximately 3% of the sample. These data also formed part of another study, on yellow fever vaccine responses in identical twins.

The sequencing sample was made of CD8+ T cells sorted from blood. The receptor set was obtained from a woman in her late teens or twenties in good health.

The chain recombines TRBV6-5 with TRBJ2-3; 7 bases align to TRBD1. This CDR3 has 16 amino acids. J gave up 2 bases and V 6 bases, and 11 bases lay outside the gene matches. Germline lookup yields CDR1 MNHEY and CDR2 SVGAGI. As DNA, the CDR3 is TGTGCCAGCAGGTTACTACAGGGGTCTCACACAGATACGCAGTATTTT. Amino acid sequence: CASRLLQGSHTDTQYF.

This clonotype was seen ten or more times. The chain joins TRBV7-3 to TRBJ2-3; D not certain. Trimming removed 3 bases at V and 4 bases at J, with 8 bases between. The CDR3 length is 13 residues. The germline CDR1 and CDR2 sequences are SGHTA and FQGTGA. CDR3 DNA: TGTGCCAGCAGCTTTGGTACCTCAGATACGCAGTATTTT. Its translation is CASSFGTSDTQYF.

CDR3 DNA sequence: TGCAGTGTTGGGGACAGGGGTTCAGATACGCAGTATTTT. Translated, it gives CSVGDRGSDTQYF. The V and J genes are TRBV20-1 and TRBJ2-3, with TRBD1 identical over 10 bases. Losses at the gene ends were 7 bases for V and 4 bases for J; bases not matched to a gene: 5. This CDR3 spans 13 amino acids. The V gene's germline CDR1 is DFQATT and CDR2 SNEGSKA (reference sequence).

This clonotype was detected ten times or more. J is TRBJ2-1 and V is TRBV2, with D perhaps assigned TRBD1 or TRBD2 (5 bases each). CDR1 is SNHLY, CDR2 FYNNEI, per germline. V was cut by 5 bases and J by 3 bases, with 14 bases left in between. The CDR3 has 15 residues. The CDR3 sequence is CASSSPGTGYNEQFF. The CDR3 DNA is TGTGCCAGCAGTTCCCCCGGGACGGGCTACAATGAGCAGTTCTTC. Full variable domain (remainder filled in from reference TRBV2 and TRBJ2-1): EPEVTQTPSHQVTQMGQEVILRCVPISNHLYFYWYRQILGQKVEFLVSFYNNEISEKSEIFDDQFSVERPDGSNFTLKIRSTKLEDSAMYFCASSSPGTGYNEQFFGPGTRLTVL.

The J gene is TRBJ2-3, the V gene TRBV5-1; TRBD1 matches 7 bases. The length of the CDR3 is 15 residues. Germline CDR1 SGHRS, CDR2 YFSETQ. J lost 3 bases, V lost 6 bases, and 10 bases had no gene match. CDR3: CASTPTGRGTDTQYF. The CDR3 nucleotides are TGCGCCAGCACCCCGACAGGGAGAGGGACAGATACGCAGTATTTT.

As DNA, the CDR3 is TGCAGTGCTAGAGGTCTGGCTAGCGGTGCCTACGAGCAGTACTTC. Amino acid sequence: CSARGLASGAYEQYF. The V gene is TRBV20-1, the J gene TRBJ2-7; 7 bases are a match to TRBD2. The V gene end was trimmed by 1 base and the J gene end by 2 bases; junction bases not matched to a gene: 8. The CDR3 is 15 residues long. Germline assignment: CDR1 DFQATT and CDR2 SNEGSKA (reference sequence).

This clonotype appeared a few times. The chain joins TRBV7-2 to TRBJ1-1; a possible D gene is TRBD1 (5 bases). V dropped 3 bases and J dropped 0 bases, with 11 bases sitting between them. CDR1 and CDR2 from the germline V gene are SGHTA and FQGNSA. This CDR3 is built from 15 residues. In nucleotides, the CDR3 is TGTGCCAGCAGCTTTGGGTACAGGATGAACACTGAAGCTTTCTTT. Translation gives CASSFGYRMNTEAFF. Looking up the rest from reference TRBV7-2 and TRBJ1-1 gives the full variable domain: GAGVSQSPSNKVTEKGKDVELRCDPISGHTALYWYRQSLGQGLEFLIYFQGNSAPDKSGLPSDRFSAERTGGSVSTLTIQRTQQEDSAVYLCASSFGYRMNTEAFFGQGTRLTVV.

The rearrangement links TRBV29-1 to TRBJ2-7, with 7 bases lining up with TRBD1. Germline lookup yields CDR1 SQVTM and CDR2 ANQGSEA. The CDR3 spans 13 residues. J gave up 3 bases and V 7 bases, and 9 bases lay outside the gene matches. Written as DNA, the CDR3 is TGCAGCGCCACCGGGACAGAGGACTACGAGCAGTACTTC. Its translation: CSATGTEDYEQYF.

CDR3 region: CASSDSTGGPGHGYTF. CDR3 bases: TGTGCCAGCAGTGACTCGACGGGGGGGCCGGGTCATGGCTACACCTTC. V and J are TRBV6-4 and TRBJ1-2, with D perhaps TRBD1 (6 bases). Deletions cut 0 bases from V and 6 bases from J, with 17 bases between. CDR1 and CDR2 from the germline V gene are MRHNA and SNTAGT. The CDR3 consists of 16 residues.

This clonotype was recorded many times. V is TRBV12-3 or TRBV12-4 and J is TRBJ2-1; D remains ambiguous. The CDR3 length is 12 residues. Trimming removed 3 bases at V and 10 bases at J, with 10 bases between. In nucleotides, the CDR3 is TGTGCCAGCAGTTTCATCCCAACAGAGCAGTTCTTC. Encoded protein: CASSFIPTEQFF.